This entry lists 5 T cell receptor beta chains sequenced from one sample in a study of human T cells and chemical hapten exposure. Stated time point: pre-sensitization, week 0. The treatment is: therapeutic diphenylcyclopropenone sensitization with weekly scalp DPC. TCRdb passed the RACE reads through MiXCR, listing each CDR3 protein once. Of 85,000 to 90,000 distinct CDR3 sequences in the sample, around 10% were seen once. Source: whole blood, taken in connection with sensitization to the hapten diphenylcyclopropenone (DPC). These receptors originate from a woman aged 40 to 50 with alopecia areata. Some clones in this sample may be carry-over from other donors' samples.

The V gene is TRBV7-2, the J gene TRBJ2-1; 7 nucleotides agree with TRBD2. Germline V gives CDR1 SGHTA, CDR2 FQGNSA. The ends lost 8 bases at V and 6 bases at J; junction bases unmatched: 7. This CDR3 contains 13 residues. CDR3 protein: CASRTSRSNEQFF. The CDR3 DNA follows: TGTGCCAGCCGGACTAGTAGGTCCAATGAGCAGTTCTTC.

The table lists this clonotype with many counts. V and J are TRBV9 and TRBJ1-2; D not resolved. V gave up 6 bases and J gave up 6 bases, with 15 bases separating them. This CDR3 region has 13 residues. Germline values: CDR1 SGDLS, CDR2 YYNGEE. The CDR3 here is CASTSPNRDGYTF. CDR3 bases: TGTGCCAGCACCTCCCCCAACCGGGATGGCTACACCTTC.

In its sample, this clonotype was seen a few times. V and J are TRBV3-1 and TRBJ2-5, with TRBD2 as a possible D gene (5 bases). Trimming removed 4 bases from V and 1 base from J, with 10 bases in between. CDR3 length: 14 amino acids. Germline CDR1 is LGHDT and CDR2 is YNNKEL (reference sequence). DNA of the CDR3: TGTGCCAGCAGCCGACGAGGGTTCCAAGAGACCCAGTACTTC. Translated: CASSRRGFQETQYF.

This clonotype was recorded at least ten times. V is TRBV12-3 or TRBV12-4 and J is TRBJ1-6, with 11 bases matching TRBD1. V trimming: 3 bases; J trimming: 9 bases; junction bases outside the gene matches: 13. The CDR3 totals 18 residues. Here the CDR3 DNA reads TGTGCCAGCAGTTTTTGGACAGGGGGCAGTCTGGAGAGTTCACCCCTCCACTTT. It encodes CASSFWTGGSLESSPLHF.

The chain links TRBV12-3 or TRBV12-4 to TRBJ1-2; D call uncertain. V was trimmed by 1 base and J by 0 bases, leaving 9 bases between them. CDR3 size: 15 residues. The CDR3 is CASSLVTVANYGYTF. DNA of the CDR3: TGTGCCAGCAGTTTAGTCACAGTAGCTAACTATGGCTACACCTTC.